This T cell receptor beta chain was identified during a study of blood T cell repertoires in COVID-19. Study at large: The origin of the acute and convalescent COVID-19 samples was the United States, Italy and Spain. The analysed material was cDNA or gDNA that came from T cells, B-cell-depleted T cells, or PBMCs.

Libraries were prepared by immunoSEQ multiplex PCR; TCRdb keeps only in-frame clonotypes and omits some of them. Here the sample spans tens of thousands of clones, approximately 81% being singletons. CDR1 MNHEY and CDR2 SVGEGT come from the germline V gene. With 2 bases clipped from V and 1 base from J, the junction kept 8 bases outside the gene matches. This CDR3 is built from 19 residues. This clonotype was sampled from a woman in her 70s with acute or convalescent COVID-19. This chain connects TRBV6-2 or TRBV6-3 to TRBJ2-2; 12 bases fit TRBD1. Sequencing was performed on peripheral blood. The CDR3 reads CASSYPGQGARGNTGELFF. The CDR3, as DNA: TGTGCCAGCAGTTACCCGGGACAGGGGGCGCGGGGGAACACCGGGGAGCTGTTTTTT.